This TCR beta chain came from a study of low-dose radiotherapy and immunotherapy resistance in tumors. Study details: Cohort 2's total reached 13 Gy over 26 weeks, at 1 Gy per fraction every two weeks. Patients took aspirin (300 mg orally, daily) for four cycles beginning at cycle 1 day 1. While receiving nivolumab 240 mg every two weeks, patients also received ipilimumab 1 mg/kg every six weeks, both intravenously.

Per germline, CDR1 SGHNT and CDR2 YENEEA. The CDR3 has 17 residues. The V segment lost 5 bases and the J segment 1 base; nucleotides outside the gene matches: 3. Time point given: after trial treatment. Specified treatment: LDRT plus nivolumab, ipilimumab, low-dose cyclophosphamide and aspirin (RACIN trial). All of the donors were given nivolumab, ipilimumab, aspirin, low-dose cyclophosphamide and low-dose radiotherapy as part of RACIN, a single-arm trial. There are many counts of this clonotype. First-strand cDNA relied on TRAV- and TRBV-specific primers spanning alpha and beta chains. TCRs were amplified for 20 to 25 PCR cycles with a constant-region primer and V-primer adapter. TCRdb re-analysed the reads in MiXCR, keeping a single row per CDR3 protein. Among tens of thousands of distinct CDR3 sequences listed, around 20% were seen once.

The sample in question was PBMCs, obtained after low-dose radiotherapy plus immunotherapy. The receptor was isolated from a female donor with ovarian cancer. J is TRBJ2-1 and V is TRBV11-3, with 15 bases fitting TRBD2. The CDR3 is CASSGGLAGGSYNEQFF. CDR3 sequence (DNA): TGTGCCAGCAGCGGGGGACTAGCGGGGGGATCCTACAATGAGCAGTTCTTC.